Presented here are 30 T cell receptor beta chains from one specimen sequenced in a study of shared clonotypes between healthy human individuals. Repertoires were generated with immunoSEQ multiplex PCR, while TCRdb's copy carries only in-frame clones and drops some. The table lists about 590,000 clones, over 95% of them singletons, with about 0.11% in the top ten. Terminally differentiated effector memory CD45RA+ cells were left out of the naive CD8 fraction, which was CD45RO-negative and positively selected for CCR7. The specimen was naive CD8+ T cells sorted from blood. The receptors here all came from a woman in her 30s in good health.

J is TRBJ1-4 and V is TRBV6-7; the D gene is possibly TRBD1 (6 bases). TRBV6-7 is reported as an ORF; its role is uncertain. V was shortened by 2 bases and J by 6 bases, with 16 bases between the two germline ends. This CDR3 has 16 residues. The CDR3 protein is CASSYPEGGFDEKLFF. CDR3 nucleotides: TGTGCCAGCAGTTACCCCGAGGGGGGGTTCGATGAAAAACTGTTTTTT.

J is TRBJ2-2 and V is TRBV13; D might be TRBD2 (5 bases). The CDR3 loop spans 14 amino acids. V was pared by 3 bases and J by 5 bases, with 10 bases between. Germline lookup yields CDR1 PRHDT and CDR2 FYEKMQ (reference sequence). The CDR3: CASSLVRGTGELFF. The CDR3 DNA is TGTGCCAGCAGCTTGGTTCGGGGAACCGGGGAGCTGTTTTTT.

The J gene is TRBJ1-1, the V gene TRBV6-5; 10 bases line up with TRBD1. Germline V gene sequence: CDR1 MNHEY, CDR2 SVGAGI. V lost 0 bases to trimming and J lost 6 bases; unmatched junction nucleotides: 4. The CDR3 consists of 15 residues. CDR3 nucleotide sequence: TGTGCCAGCAGTTACTCTGGGACAGGGGAACCTGAAGCTTTCTTT. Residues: CASSYSGTGEPEAFF.

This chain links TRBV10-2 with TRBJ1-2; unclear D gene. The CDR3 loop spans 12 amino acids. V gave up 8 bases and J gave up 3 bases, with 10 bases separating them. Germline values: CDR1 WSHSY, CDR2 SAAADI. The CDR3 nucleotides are TGCGCCAGCTCAACGAGCGACTATGGCTACACCTTC. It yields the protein CASSTSDYGYTF.

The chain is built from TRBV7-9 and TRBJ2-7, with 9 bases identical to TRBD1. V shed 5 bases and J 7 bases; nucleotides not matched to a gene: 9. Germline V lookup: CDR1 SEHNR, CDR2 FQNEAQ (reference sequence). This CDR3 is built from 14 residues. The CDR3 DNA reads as TGTGCCAGCAGCCAGGGACAGGGAGTGGAAGAGCAGTACTTC. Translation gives CASSQGQGVEEQYF.

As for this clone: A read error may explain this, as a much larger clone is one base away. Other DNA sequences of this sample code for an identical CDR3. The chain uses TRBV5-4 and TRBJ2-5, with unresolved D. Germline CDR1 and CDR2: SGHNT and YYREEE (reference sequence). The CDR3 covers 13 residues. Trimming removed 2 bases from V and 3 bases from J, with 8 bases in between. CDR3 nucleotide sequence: TGTGCCAGCAGCTTCGAGGCAGAAGAGACCCAGTACTTC. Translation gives CASSFEAEETQYF.

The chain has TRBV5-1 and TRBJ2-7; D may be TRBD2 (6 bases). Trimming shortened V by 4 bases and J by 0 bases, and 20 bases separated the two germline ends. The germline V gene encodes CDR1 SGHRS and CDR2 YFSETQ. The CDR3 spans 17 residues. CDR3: CASSPYPDRENSYEQYF. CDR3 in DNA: TGCGCCAGCAGCCCGTACCCGGATCGGGAGAACTCCTACGAGCAGTACTTC.

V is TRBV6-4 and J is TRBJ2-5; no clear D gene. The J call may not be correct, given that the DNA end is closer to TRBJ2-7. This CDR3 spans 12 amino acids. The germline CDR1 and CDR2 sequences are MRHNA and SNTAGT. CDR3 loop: CAALGSSYEQYF. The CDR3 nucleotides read TGTGCCGCCTTGGGCAGCTCCTACGAGCAGTACTTC.

In DNA form, the CDR3 reads TGTGCCAGCAGTTTACTAGCGAGTTACAATGAGCAGTTCTTC. Translation: CASSLLASYNEQFF. The chain carries TRBV28 and TRBJ2-1, with a weak D call TRBD2 (6 bases). There are 14 residues in the CDR3. Trimming cost V 2 bases and J 4 bases, with 9 bases left between them. Per germline, CDR1 MDHEN and CDR2 SYDVKM.

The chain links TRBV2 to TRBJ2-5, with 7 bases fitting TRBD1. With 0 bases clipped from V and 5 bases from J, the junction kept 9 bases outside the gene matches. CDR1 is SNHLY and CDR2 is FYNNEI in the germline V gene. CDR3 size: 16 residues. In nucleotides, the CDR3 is TGTGCCAGCAGTGAAGCGCTTGCAGGGGGAGACGAGACCCAGTACTTC. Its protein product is CASSEALAGGDETQYF.

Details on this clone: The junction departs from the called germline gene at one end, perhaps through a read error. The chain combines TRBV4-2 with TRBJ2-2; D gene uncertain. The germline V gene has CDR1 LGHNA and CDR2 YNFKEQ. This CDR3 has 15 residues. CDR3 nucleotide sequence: TGTGCCAGCAGCCAAGAGGCGATGAACGCCGGGGAGCTGTTTTTT. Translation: CASSQEAMNAGELFF.

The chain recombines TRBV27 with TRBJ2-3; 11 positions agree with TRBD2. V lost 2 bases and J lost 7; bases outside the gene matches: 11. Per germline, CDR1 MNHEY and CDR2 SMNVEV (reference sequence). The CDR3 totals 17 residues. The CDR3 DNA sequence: TGTGCCAGCAGTTTACTCCTAGCGGGAGGTCCCACGCATACGCAGTATTTT. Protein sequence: CASSLLLAGGPTHTQYF.

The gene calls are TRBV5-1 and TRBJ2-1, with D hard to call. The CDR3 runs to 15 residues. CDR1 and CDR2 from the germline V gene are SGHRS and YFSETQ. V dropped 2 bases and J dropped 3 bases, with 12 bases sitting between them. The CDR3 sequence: CASSLTKSGYNEQFF. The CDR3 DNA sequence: TGCGCCAGCAGCTTAACCAAATCAGGCTACAATGAGCAGTTCTTC.

The CDR3 protein is CASSLGRLGGQYF. The DNA for the CDR3 is TGTGCCAGCAGCTTGGGGCGACTCGGCGGGCAGTACTTC. The chain is built from TRBV7-9 and TRBJ2-7; perhaps TRBD1 as D (5 bases). The V gene's germline CDR1 is SEHNR and CDR2 FQNEAQ (reference sequence). The CDR3 has 13 residues. With 3 bases removed from V and 9 bases from J, the gap between germline ends came to 15 bases.

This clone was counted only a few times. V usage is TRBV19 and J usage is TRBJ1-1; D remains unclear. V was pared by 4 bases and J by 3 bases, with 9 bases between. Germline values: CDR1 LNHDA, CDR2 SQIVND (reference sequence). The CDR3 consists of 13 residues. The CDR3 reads CASSTDGYTEAFF. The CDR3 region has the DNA TGTGCCAGTAGTACGGACGGATACACTGAAGCTTTCTTT.

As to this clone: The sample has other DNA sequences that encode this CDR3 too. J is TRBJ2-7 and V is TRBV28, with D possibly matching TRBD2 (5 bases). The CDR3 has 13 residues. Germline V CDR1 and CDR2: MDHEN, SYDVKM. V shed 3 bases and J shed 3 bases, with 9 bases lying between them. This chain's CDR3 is CASSLLADYEQYF. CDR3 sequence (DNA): TGTGCCAGCAGTTTGCTAGCCGACTACGAGCAGTACTTC.

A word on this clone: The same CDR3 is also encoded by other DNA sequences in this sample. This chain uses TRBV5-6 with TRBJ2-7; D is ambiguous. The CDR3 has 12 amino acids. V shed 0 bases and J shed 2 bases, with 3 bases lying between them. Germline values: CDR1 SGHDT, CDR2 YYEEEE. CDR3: CASSLGAYEQYF. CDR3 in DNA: TGTGCCAGCAGCTTGGGGGCCTACGAGCAGTACTTC.

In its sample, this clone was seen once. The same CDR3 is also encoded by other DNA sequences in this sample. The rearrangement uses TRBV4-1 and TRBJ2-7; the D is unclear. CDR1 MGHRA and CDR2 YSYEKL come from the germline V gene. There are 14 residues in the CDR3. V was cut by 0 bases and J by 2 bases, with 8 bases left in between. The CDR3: CASSQDLETYEQYF. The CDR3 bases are TGCGCCAGCAGCCAAGATCTAGAGACCTACGAGCAGTACTTC.

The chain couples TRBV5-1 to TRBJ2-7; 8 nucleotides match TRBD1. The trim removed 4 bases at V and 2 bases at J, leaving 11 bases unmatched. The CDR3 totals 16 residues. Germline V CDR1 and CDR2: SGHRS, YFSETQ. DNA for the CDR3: TGCGCCAGCAGCCCTACGCAGGGGACAGGCACCTACGAGCAGTACTTC. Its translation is CASSPTQGTGTYEQYF.

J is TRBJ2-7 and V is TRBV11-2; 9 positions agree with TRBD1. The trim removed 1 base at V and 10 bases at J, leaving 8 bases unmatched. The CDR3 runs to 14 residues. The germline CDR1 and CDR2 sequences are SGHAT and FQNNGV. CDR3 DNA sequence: TGTGCCAGCAGCTTAGGGACAGGGGCCCCCTCACAGTACTTC. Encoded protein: CASSLGTGAPSQYF.

CDR3 loop: CSATLDNEQFF. CDR3 in DNA: TGCAGTGCAACTTTGGATAATGAGCAGTTCTTC. The chain is built from TRBV20-1 and TRBJ2-1; D remains unclear. The CDR3 is made up of 11 amino acids. V gave up 6 bases and J gave up 7 bases, with 10 bases separating them. Germline values: CDR1 DFQATT, CDR2 SNEGSKA (reference sequence).

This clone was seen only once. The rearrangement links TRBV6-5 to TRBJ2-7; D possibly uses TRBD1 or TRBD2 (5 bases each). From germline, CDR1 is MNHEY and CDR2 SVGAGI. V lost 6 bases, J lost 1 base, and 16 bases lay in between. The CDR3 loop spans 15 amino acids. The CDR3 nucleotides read TGTGCCAGCAGAGGAGAGGGACCTACTTCCTACGAGCAGTACTTC. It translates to CASRGEGPTSYEQYF.

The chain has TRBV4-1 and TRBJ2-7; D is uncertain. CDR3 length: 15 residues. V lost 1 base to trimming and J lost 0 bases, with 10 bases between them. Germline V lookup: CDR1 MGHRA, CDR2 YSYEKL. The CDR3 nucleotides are TGCGCCAGCAGCCAAGGGGAACCGGCCTCCTACGAGCAGTACTTC. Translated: CASSQGEPASYEQYF.

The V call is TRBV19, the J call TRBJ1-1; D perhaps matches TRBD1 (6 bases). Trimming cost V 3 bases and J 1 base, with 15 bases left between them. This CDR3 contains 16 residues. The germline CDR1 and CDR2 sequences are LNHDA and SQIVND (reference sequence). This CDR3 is CASSIVQGSRNTEAFF. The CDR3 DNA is TGTGCCAGTAGTATTGTGCAGGGGAGTCGGAACACTGAAGCTTTCTTT.

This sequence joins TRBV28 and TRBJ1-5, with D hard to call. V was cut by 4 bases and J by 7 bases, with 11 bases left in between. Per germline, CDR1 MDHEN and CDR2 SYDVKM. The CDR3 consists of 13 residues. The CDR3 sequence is CASSSGAVQPQHF. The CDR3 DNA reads TGTGCCAGCAGTTCGGGAGCAGTACAGCCCCAGCATTTT.

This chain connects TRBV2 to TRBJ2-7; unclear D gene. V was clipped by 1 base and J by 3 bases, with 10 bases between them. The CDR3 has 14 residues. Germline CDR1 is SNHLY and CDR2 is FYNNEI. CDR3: CASSEEARVYEQYF. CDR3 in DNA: TGTGCCAGCAGTGAAGAGGCTAGGGTCTACGAGCAGTACTTC.

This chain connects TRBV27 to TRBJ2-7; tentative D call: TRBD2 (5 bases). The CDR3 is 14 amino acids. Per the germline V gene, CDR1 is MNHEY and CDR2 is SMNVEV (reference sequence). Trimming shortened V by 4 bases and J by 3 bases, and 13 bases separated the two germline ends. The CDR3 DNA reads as TGTGCCAGCAGTTCCTCACCGGGGTTCTACGAGCAGTACTTC. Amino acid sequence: CASSSSPGFYEQYF.

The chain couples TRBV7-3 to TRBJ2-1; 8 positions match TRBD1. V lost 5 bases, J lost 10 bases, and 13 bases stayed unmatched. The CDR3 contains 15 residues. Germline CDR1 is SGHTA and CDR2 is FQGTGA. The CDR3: CASSNLRDRGEEQFF. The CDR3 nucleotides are TGTGCCAGCAGCAACCTACGAGACAGGGGAGAAGAGCAGTTCTTC.

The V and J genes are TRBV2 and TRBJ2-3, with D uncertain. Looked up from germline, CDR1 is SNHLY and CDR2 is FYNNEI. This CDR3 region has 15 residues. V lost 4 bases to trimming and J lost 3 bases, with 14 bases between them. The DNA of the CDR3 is TGTGCCAGCAGTGGGTTAGCCGTGGGTACAGATACGCAGTATTTT. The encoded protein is CASSGLAVGTDTQYF.

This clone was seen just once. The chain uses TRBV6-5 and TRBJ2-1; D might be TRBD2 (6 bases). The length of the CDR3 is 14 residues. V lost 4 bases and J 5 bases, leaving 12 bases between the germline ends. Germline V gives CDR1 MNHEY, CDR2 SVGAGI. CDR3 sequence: CASSWDSRNNEQFF. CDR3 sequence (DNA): TGTGCCAGCAGTTGGGACTCTCGAAACAATGAGCAGTTCTTC.